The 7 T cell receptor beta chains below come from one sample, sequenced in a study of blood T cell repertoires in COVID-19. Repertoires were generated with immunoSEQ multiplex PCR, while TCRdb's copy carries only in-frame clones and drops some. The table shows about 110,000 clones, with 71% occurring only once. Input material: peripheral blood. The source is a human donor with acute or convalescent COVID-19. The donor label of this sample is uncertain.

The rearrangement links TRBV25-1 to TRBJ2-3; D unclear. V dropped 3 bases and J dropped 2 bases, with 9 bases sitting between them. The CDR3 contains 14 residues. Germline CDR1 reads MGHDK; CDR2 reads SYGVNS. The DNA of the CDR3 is TGTGCCAGCAGTGACCCAGGTCTCACAGATACGCAGTATTTT. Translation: CASSDPGLTDTQYF.

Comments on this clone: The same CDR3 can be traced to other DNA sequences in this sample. This chain's CDR3 is CASSSRQGNTEAFF. The CDR3 DNA is TGTGCCAGCAGCTCAAGACAGGGGAACACTGAAGCTTTCTTT. This rearrangement joins TRBV9 to TRBJ1-1; 7 bases match TRBD1. Trimming cost V 4 bases and J 1 base; bases outside gene matches: 4. CDR3 length equals 14 residues. Germline V gene lookup returns CDR1 SGDLS and CDR2 YYNGEE.

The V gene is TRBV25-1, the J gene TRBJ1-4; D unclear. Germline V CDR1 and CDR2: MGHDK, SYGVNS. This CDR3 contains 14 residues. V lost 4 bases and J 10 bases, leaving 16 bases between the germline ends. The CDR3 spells CASSVAGKGGKLFF. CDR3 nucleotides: TGTGCCAGCAGTGTCGCGGGGAAGGGCGGAAAACTGTTTTTT.

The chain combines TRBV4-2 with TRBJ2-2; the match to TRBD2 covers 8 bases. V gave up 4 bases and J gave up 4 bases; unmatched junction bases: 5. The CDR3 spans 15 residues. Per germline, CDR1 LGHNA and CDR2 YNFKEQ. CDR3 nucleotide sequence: TGTGCCAGCAGCCCCTCGGGGGGGTTCACCGGGGAGCTGTTTTTT. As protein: CASSPSGGFTGELFF.

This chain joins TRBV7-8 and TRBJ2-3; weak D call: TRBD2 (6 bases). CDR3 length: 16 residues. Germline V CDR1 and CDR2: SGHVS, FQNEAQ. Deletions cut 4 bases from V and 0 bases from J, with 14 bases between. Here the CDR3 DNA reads TGTGCCAGCAGCTGGCAGGGACTTATTAGCACAGATACGCAGTATTTT. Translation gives CASSWQGLISTDTQYF.

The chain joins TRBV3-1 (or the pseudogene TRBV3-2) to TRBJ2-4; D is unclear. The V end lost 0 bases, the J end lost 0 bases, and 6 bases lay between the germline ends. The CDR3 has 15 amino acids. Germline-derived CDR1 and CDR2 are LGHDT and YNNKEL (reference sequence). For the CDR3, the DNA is TGTGCCAGCAGCCAAGATACGGGAGCCAAAAACATTCAGTACTTC. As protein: CASSQDTGAKNIQYF.

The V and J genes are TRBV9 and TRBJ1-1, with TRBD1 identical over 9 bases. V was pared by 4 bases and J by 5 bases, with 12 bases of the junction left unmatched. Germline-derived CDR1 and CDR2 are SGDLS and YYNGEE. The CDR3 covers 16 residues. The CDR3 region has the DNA TGTGCCAGCAGCTCCCAGAGACAGGGGGGAGGGACTGAAGCTTTCTTT. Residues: CASSSQRQGGGTEAFF.